A single sample is the source of the 18 T cell receptor beta chains below, sequenced in a study of shared T cell receptors in the human thymus. The data were produced by immunoSEQ multiplex PCR, yet TCRdb's version contains in-frame clones alone and is incomplete. Counted here are some 720,000 clones, roughly 88% occurring once; the ten biggest clones make up 0.0095% to 0.011%. The same sample was also used in a study of human thymus T cells.

The sequencing sample was made of thymocytes. The receptors here all came from a boy under two years old with a congenital heart defect.

In its sample, this clone was seen once. V gene TRBV11-2 combines with J gene TRBJ2-2, with a weak D call TRBD2 (5 bases). The CDR3 loop spans 18 amino acids. CDR1 is SGHAT and CDR2 is FQNNGV in the germline V gene. V lost 0 bases, J lost 1 base, and 15 bases lay in between. The CDR3 region is CASSLDPDEGKNTGELFF. For the CDR3, the DNA is TGTGCCAGCAGCTTAGATCCCGACGAGGGCAAGAACACCGGGGAGCTGTTTTTT.

The chain is built from TRBV4-3 and TRBJ2-5; 9 bases line up with TRBD2. This CDR3 contains 14 residues. Germline CDR1 LGHNA, CDR2 YSLEER. The junction had 4 bases not matched to a gene; V was cut back by 3 bases and J by 5 bases. The CDR3 reads CASSHGTSGETQYF. CDR3 coding DNA: TGCGCCAGCAGCCACGGTACTAGCGGGGAGACCCAGTACTTC.

The chain couples TRBV19 to TRBJ2-1, with 13 bases lining up with TRBD2. CDR3 length: 15 residues. Germline CDR1 reads LNHDA; CDR2 reads SQIVND (reference sequence). With V trimmed by 6 bases and J by 6 bases, 5 bases remained unmatched. CDR3 DNA sequence: TGTGCCAGTAGAATACTAGCGGGAGGGATCAATGAGCAGTTCTTC. This codes for CASRILAGGINEQFF. Combining the CDR3 with reference TRBV19 and TRBJ2-1 gives the whole variable domain DGGITQSPKYLFRKEGQNVTLSCEQNLNHDAMYWYRQDPGQGLRLIYYSQIVNDFQKGDIAEGYSVSREKKESFPLTVTSAQKNPTAFYLCASRILAGGINEQFFGPGTRLTVL.

In its sample, this clone was seen a few times. V and J are TRBV4-3 and TRBJ2-1, with a tentative D call TRBD2 (5 bases). Germline lookup yields CDR1 LGHNA and CDR2 YSLEER. This CDR3 is 14 amino acids long. Trimming shortened V by 0 bases and J by 10 bases, and 13 bases separated the two germline ends. CDR3 sequence reads: CASSQDVRGREQFF. DNA of the CDR3: TGCGCCAGCAGCCAAGATGTGCGAGGGCGCGAGCAGTTCTTC.

V gene TRBV19 combines with J gene TRBJ2-7; tentatively, D is TRBD2 (7 bases). This CDR3 region has 13 residues. V gave up 5 bases and J gave up 3 bases, with 11 bases separating them. The germline CDR1 and CDR2 sequences are LNHDA and SQIVND (reference sequence). CDR3 DNA: TGTGCCAGTAGTCCAGGGGAGGGCTACGAGCAGTACTTC. Residues: CASSPGEGYEQYF.

This clone was found once. CDR3 region: CASSSRASRCEQYF. CDR3 coding DNA: TGTGCCAGCAGTTCCCGAGCTAGCCGGTGCGAGCAGTACTTC. The chain carries TRBV27 and TRBJ2-7, with D maybe TRBD2 (5 bases). Germline-derived CDR1 and CDR2 are MNHEY and SMNVEV (reference sequence). The germline V and J ends were trimmed by 4 bases and 6 bases, with 16 bases remaining between them. The CDR3 runs to 14 residues.

This rearrangement joins TRBV10-3 to TRBJ2-7; no definite D call. Germline lookup yields CDR1 ENHRY and CDR2 SYGVKD. The ends were cut back, 2 bases at V and 3 bases at J, with 8 bases in the middle. This CDR3 has 13 amino acids. CDR3 coding DNA: TGTGCCATCAGTGAGGCTAGGATCTACGAGCAGTACTTC. Protein product: CAISEARIYEQYF.

This clone was observed a single time. The chain combines TRBV18 with TRBJ1-5, with D possibly being TRBD1 (6 bases). Germline values: CDR1 KGHSH, CDR2 LQKENI. With 4 bases removed from V and 3 bases from J, the gap between germline ends came to 10 bases. The CDR3 is 14 amino acids. This CDR3 reads CASSRRQVNQPQHF. The CDR3 coding sequence is TGTGCCAGCTCACGGAGACAGGTCAATCAGCCCCAGCATTTT.

The chain recombines TRBV7-9 with TRBJ2-7, with 10 bases that match TRBD2. The CDR3 runs 15 residues. V gave up 2 bases and J gave up 5 bases; unmatched junction bases: 6. Germline loops: CDR1 SEHNR, CDR2 FQNEAQ (reference sequence). CDR3 sequence: CASSLSPSGSHEQYF. The DNA for the CDR3 is TGTGCCAGCAGCTTAAGCCCTAGCGGGAGCCACGAGCAGTACTTC. The whole variable domain, filled in from reference TRBV7-9 and TRBJ2-7, reads DTGVSQNPRHKITKRGQNVTFRCDPISEHNRLYWYRQTLGQGPEFLTYFQNEAQLEKSRLLSDRFSAERPKGSFSTLEIQRTEQGDSAMYLCASSLSPSGSHEQYFGPGTRLTVT.

The chain carries TRBV5-1 and TRBJ2-7, with 8 bases aligning to TRBD1. Per the germline V gene, CDR1 is SGHRS and CDR2 is YFSETQ. The CDR3 is 18 residues long. Unmatched junction bases numbered 11, after V lost 0 bases and J lost 0 bases. The CDR3 DNA is TGCGCCAGCAGCTTGGCCGAGAGGGCAGGGGGCCTCTCCTACGAGCAGTACTTC. It encodes CASSLAERAGGLSYEQYF.

This chain links TRBV5-5 with TRBJ2-1, with 8 bases identical to TRBD1. V was pared by 3 bases and J by 15 bases, with 8 bases of the junction left unmatched. The germline V gene encodes CDR1 SGHKS and CDR2 YYEKEE (reference sequence). CDR3 size: 12 residues. CDR3: CASSSRRTGLFF. The CDR3 coding sequence is TGTGCCAGCAGCTCTAGGAGGACAGGGCTGTTCTTC. The complete variable domain, with remaining parts taken from reference TRBV5-5 and TRBJ2-1, reads DAGVTQSPTHLIKTRGQQVTLRCSPISGHKSVSWYQQVLGQGPQFIFQYYEKEERGRGNFPDRFSARQFPNYSSELNVNALLLGDSALYLCASSSRRTGLFFGPGTRLTVL.

The chain has TRBV4-3 and TRBJ2-7, with 7 bases fitting TRBD2. Unmatched junction bases numbered 5, after V lost 0 bases and J lost 3 bases. The CDR3 contains 15 residues. Germline V CDR1 and CDR2: LGHNA, YSLEER. In DNA, the CDR3 is TGCGCCAGCAGCCAAGATAGGAGCGGGAACTACGAGCAGTACTTC. It codes for CASSQDRSGNYEQYF.

The rearrangement joins TRBV11-1 to TRBJ2-7, with D possibly matching TRBD2 (6 bases). Looked up from germline, CDR1 is SGHAT and CDR2 is FQDESV (reference sequence). The CDR3 contains 14 residues. Trimming shortened V by 1 base and J by 4 bases, and 11 bases separated the two germline ends. CDR3 sequence (DNA): TGTGCCAGCAGCTTAGACGGGACTGGTTACGAGCAGTACTTC. Protein product: CASSLDGTGYEQYF.

V is TRBV29-1 and J is TRBJ1-4; D unclear. The CDR3 runs 14 residues. Trimming removed 6 bases from V and 10 bases from J, with 21 bases in between. The germline CDR1 and CDR2 sequences are SQVTM and ANQGSEA. The CDR3 sequence is CSVESRDVPRKLFF. In DNA, the CDR3 is TGCAGCGTCGAGAGCCGGGATGTCCCTCGAAAACTGTTTTTT.

This chain uses TRBV28 with TRBJ2-5; D may be TRBD1 (5 bases). V lost 5 bases, J lost 1 base, and 11 bases lay in between. Germline CDR1 MDHEN, CDR2 SYDVKM. This CDR3 region has 14 residues. DNA for the CDR3: TGTGCCAGCAGTCCCAGGGTCGGCCAAGAGACCCAGTACTTC. Amino acid sequence: CASSPRVGQETQYF.

The CDR3 protein is CASSLAPPGVGGYTF. CDR3 coding DNA: TGTGCCAGCAGCTTAGCCCCGCCGGGGGTGGGTGGCTACACCTTC. The genes are TRBV7-2 and TRBJ1-2, with TRBD1 as a possible D gene (5 bases). The ends were cut back, 0 bases at V and 7 bases at J, with 15 bases in the middle. In germline, CDR1 is SGHTA, CDR2 FQGNSA. CDR3 size: 15 residues.

The chain couples TRBV18 to TRBJ1-4; 9 nucleotides align to TRBD1. CDR3 length: 17 amino acids. Germline V CDR1 and CDR2: KGHSH, LQKENI. With V trimmed by 3 bases and J by 7 bases, 12 bases remained unmatched. CDR3 sequence (DNA): TGTGCCAGCTCACCGTCCCCTCACAGGGGGCAAAGTGAAAAACTGTTTTTT. This translates into CASSPSPHRGQSEKLFF.

This chain joins TRBV13 and TRBJ2-1; 8 bases are shared with TRBD2. Germline CDR1 PRHDT, CDR2 FYEKMQ (reference sequence). The CDR3 loop spans 17 amino acids. V lost 0 bases, J lost 0 bases, and 4 bases stayed unmatched. The CDR3 reads CASSLGGSGSSYNEQFF. Here the CDR3 DNA reads TGTGCCAGCAGCTTAGGGGGAAGCGGGAGCTCCTACAATGAGCAGTTCTTC.